Given below is one T cell receptor beta chain in context. The CDR3 extends over 13 amino acids. CDR1 is MNHEY, CDR2 SMNVEV, per germline (reference sequence). Trimming removed 7 bases at V and 6 bases at J, with 15 bases between. These data originate in a study of blood T cell repertoires in COVID-19. TCRdb's copy holds only in-frame clones and misses some; the assay was immunoSEQ multiplex PCR. The sample shows around 100,000 clones, over 75% of them seen only once. This clonotype originated in a man aged 70-80 years with active or convalescent COVID-19. The sequenced material came from peripheral blood. The chain couples TRBV27 to TRBJ1-1; D remains ambiguous. The CDR3 bases are TGTGCCAGCACCTTTAGATCAGGTGCTGAAGCTTTCTTT. It is translated as CASTFRSGAEAFF.